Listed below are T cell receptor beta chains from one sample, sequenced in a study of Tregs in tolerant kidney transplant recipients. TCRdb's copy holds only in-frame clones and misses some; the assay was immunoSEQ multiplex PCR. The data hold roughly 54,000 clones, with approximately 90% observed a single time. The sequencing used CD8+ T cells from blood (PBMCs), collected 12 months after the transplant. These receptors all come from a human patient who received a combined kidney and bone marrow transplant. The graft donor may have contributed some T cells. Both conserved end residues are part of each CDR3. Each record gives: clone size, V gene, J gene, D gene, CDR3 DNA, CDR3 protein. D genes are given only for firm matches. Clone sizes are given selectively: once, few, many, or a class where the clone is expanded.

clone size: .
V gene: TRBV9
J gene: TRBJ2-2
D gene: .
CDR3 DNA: TGTGCCAGCAATTACGCAGCGAACACCGGGGAGCTGTTTTTT
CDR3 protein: CASNYAANTGELFF

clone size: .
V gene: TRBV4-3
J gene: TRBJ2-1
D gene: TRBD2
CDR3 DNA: TGCGCCAGCAGCCAAGACAGGACTAGCTCGCCTGAGCAGTTCTTC
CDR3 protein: CASSQDRTSSPEQFF

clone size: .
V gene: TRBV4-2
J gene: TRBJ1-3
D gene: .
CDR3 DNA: TGTGCCAGCAGCAAGGACTTTTCGATCTCTGGAAACACCATATATTTT
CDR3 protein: CASSKDFSISGNTIYF

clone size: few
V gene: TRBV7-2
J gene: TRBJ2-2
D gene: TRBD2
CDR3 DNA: TGTGCCAGCAGCATTCCAGTACTAGCGGTGAACACCGGGGAGCTGTTTTTT
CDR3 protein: CASSIPVLAVNTGELFF

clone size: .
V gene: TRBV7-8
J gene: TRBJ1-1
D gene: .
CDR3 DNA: TGTGCCAGCAGCTCCCTTTACAGGACGGGCACTGAAGCTTTCTTT
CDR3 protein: CASSSLYRTGTEAFF

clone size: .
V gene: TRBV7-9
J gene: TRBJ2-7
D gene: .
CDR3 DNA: TGTGCCAGCAGAACAATACAGGGTCCAACCCTCTACGAGCAGTACTTC
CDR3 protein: CASRTIQGPTLYEQYF

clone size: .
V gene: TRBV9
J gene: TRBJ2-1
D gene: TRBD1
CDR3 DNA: TGTGCCAGCAGCGTGGGGACAGCGTACAATGAGCAGTTCTTC
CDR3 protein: CASSVGTAYNEQFF

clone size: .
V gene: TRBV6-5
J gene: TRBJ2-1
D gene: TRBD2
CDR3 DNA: TGTGCCAGCAGTTACCGGGGGGAAGCAAATGAGCAGTTCTTC
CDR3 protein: CASSYRGEANEQFF

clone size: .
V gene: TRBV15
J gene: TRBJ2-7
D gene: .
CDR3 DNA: TGTGCCACCAGCAGAGATCTGACTAGTCCCTACGAGCAGTACTTC
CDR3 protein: CATSRDLTSPYEQYF

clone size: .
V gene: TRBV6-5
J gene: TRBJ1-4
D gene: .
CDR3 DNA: TGTGCCAGCAGTTACTCGCAGAATGAAGAACTGTTTTTT
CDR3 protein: CASSYSQNEELFF

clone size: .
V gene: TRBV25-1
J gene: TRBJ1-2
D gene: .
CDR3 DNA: TGTGCCAGCAGTGGCGGTGGTTATTATGGCTACACCTTC
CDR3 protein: CASSGGGYYGYTF

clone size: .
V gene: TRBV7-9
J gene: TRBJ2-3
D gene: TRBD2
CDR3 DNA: TGTGCCAGCAGCTCCCCACCGGGACTAGCGGGGGGGCAAAAAGATACGCAGTATTTT
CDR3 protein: CASSSPPGLAGGQKDTQYF

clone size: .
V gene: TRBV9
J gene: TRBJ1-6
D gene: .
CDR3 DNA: TGTGCCAGCAGCGTAGACAGGCAGAGCTCCTATAATTCCCCCCTCCACTTT
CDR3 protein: CASSVDRQSSYNSPLHF

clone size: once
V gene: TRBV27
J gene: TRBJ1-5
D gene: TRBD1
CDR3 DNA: TGTGCCAGCAGTTTCGACAGGGGAGGTCAGCCCCAGCATTTT
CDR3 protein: CASSFDRGGQPQHF

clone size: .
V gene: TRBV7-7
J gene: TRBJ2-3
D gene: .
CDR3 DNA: TGTGCCAGCAGCTTATCAGTGTCCTTCGGGGATACGCAGTATTTT
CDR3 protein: CASSLSVSFGDTQYF

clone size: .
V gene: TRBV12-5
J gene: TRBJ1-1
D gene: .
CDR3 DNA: TGTGCTAGTGGTTTGGGATACGGGGCTGAAGCTTTCTTT
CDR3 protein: CASGLGYGAEAFF

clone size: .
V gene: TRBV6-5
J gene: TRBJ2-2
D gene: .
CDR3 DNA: TGTGCCAGCAGTATCCTCACCGGGGAGCTGTTTTTT
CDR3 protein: CASSILTGELFF

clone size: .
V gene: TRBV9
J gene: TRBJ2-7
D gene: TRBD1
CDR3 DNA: TGTGCCAGCAGCGTAGGCGGGACAGGGGGCTACGAGCAGTACTTC
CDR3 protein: CASSVGGTGGYEQYF

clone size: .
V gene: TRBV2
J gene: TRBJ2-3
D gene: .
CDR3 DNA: TGTGCCAGCAGTGATGAACTAGCTAGCACAGATACGCAGTATTTT
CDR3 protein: CASSDELASTDTQYF

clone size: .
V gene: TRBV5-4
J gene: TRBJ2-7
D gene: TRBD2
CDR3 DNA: TGTGCCAGCAGCTTGGACGGGGGGGGACCCTACGAGCAGTACTTC
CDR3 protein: CASSLDGGGPYEQYF

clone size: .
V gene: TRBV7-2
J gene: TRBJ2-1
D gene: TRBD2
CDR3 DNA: TGTGCCAGCAGCTGGACTAGCGGGAGCAATAATGAGCAGTTCTTC
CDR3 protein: CASSWTSGSNNEQFF

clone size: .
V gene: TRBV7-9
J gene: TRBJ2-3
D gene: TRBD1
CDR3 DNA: TGTGCCAGCAGCTTAGCGAGGTTTACAGGGGGGAAGGATACGCAGTATTTT
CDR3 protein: CASSLARFTGGKDTQYF

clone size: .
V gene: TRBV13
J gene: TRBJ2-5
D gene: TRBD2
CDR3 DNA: TGTGCCAGCAGCTCACGACTAGCGGGAGGAAGGGAGACCCAGTACTTC
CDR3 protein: CASSSRLAGGRETQYF

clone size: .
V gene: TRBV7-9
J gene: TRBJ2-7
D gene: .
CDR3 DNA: TGTGCCAGCAGCCCGAATTACGGGACACCCTACGAGCAGTACTTC
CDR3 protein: CASSPNYGTPYEQYF

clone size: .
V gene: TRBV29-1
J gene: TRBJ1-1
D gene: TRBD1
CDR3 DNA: TGCAGCGTTACGCAGGGGGACACTGAAGCTTTCTTT
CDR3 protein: CSVTQGDTEAFF

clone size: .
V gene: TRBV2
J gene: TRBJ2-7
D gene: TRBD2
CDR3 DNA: TGTGCCCTTAGCGGGACCCTCTCCTACGAGCAGTACTTC
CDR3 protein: CALSGTLSYEQYF

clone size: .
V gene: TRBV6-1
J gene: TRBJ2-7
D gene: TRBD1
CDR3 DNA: TGTGCCAGCAGTCAGGGGACAGGGGGCCCCTACGAGCAGTACTTC
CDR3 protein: CASSQGTGGPYEQYF

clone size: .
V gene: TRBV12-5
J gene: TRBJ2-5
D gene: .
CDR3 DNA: TGTGCTAGTGGTTTGCGAGTGCCCGGTGACAGACAAGAGACCCAGTACTTC
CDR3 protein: CASGLRVPGDRQETQYF

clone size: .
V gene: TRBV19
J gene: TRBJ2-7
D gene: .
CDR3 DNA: TGTGCCAGTAGTATATACGGACAGACATTTCCCTACGAGCAGTACTTC
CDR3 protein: CASSIYGQTFPYEQYF

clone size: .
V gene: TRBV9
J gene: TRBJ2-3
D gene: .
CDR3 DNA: TGTGCCAGCAGCGCTTACAGGGGAGGTACAGATACGCAGTATTTT
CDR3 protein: CASSAYRGGTDTQYF

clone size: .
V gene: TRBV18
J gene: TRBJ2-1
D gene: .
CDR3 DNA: TGTGCCAGCTCACCAGAGACTACGAATGCGCAGTTCTTC
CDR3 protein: CASSPETTNAQFF

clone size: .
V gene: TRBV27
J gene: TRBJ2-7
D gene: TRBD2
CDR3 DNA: TGTGCCAGCAGTGGGACTAGCGGGCCCCACGAGCAGTACTTC
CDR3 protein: CASSGTSGPHEQYF

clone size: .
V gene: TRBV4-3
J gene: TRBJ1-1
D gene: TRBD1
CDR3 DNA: TGCGCCAGCAGCACTGGACAGGTAAACACTGAAGCTTTCTTT
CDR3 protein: CASSTGQVNTEAFF

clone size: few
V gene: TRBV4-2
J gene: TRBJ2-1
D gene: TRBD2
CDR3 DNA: TGTGCCAGCAGCCAAGATTACGGGACTAGCGGGGGGGGCGAGTTCTTC
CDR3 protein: CASSQDYGTSGGGEFF

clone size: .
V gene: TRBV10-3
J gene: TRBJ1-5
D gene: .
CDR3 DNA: TGTGCCATCGGCGGGGGCCTTAGCAATCAGCCCCAGCATTTT
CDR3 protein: CAIGGGLSNQPQHF

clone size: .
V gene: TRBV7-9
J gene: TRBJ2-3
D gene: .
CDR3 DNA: TGTGCCAGCAGCTTAGGGTGGCAGGCAGATACGCAGTATTTT
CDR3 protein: CASSLGWQADTQYF

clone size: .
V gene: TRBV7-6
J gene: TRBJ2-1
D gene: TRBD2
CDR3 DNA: TGTGCCAGCAGCTTAGCTGGGACTAGTAATGAGCAGTTCTTC
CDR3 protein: CASSLAGTSNEQFF

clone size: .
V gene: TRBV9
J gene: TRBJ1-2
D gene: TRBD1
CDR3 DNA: TGTGCCAGTAGGGACAGGGAGAACTATGGCTACACCTTC
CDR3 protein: CASRDRENYGYTF

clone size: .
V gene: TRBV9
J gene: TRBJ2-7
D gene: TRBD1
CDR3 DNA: TGTGCCAGCAGCGTCACCGGGACAGGGGGCTACGAGCAGTACTTC
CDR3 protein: CASSVTGTGGYEQYF

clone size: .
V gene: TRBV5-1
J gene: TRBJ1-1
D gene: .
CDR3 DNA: TGCGCCAGCAGCTTGGAGGGGGCTGAAGCTTTCTTT
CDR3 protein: CASSLEGAEAFF

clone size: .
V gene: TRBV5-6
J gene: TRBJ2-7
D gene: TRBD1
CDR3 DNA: TGTGCCAGCAGCTTTGGGGACAGCTACGAGCAGTACTTC
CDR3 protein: CASSFGDSYEQYF